This T cell receptor beta chain was retrieved from a study of blood T cell repertoires in COVID-19. As originally analysed: Amplification from reference gene primers served as the basis for estimated nucleated cell counts. The protocol was immunoSEQ multiplex PCR, while the TCRdb copy is restricted to in-frame clones and leaves out a portion. That table is the source of V, J and clone size, and D and trimming were worked out from the DNA. The data hold approximately 200,000 clones, with roughly 82% observed a single time. Ages ranged from roughly 18 to 100 years, with residence in approximately 25 US areas. The CDR3 spans 24 residues. With V trimmed by 5 bases and J by 0 bases, 27 bases remained unmatched. Germline CDR1 LGHDT, CDR2 YNNKEL (reference sequence).

J is TRBJ2-1 and V is TRBV3-1 (or the pseudogene TRBV3-2); 11 bases are shared with TRBD2. Sample: PBMCs or T cells enriched from blood (not recorded which). The sequence derives from a woman aged 30 to 39 who had recovered from COVID-19. The chain's CDR3 is CASSSPSSGRAAQGVYSSYNEQFF. The DNA of the CDR3 is TGTGCCAGCAGCTCCCCGAGTAGCGGGAGGGCGGCTCAAGGGGTATATAGCTCCTACAATGAGCAGTTCTTC.